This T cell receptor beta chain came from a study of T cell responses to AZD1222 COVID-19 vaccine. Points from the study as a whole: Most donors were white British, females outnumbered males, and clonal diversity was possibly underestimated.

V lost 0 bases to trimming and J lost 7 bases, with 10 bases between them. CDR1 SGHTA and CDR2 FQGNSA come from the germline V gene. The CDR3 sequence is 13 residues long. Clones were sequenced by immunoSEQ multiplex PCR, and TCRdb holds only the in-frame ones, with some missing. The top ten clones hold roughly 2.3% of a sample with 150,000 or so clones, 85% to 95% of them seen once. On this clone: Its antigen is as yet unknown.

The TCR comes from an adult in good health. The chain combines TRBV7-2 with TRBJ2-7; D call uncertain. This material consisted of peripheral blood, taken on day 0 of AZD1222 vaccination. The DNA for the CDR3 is TGTGCCAGCAGCTTAGCCACAGCGAGGGAGCAGTACTTC. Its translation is CASSLATAREQYF. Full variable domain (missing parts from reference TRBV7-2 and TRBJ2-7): GAGVSQSPSNKVTEKGKDVELRCDPISGHTALYWYRQSLGQGLEFLIYFQGNSAPDKSGLPSDRFSAERTGGSVSTLTIQRTQQEDSAVYLCASSLATAREQYFGPGTRLTVT.